These 2 T cell receptor beta chains were sequenced from one sample in a study of CD8 T cells in Susac syndrome. RNA in amounts of roughly 0.45 to 1 ug was reverse transcribed with random hexamers. TCRdb reanalysed the immunoSEQ multiplex PCR reads using MiXCR and keeps one entry per CDR3 protein. There are a few hundred thousand distinct CDR3 sequences in the sample; 75% to 90% occur only once, and 0.12% lies in the top ten. The sample consisted of CD8+ T cells from PBMCs. The receptor set was obtained from a human donor with multiple sclerosis.

The chain uses TRBV29-1 and TRBJ2-3; 9 bases map to TRBD1. CDR1 SQVTM and CDR2 ANQGSEA come from the germline V gene. After removal of 2 bases from V and 1 base from J, the junction contained 4 bases not matched to a gene. The CDR3 length is 15 residues. The CDR3: CSVEWTGVGTDTQYF. CDR3 sequence (DNA): TGCAGCGTTGAATGGACAGGGGTGGGCACAGATACGCAGTATTTT.

This clonotype was counted only a few times. The chain has TRBV13 and TRBJ1-2; no reliable D call. Germline V CDR1 and CDR2: PRHDT, FYEKMQ (reference sequence). V dropped 5 bases and J dropped 4 bases, with 8 bases sitting between them. CDR3 length: 12 residues. This CDR3 reads CASSQGTYGYTF. The CDR3 DNA follows: TGTGCCAGCAGCCAAGGCACCTATGGCTACACCTTC.